The TCR beta chain described here comes from a study of blood T cells in healthy people across ages. Whole-study results and caveats: Comparison with aged donors showed that long-lived donors had more naive CD4+ cells and higher diversity.

From germline, CDR1 is SGHTA and CDR2 FQGTGA. V lost 5 bases and J 6 bases, leaving 13 bases between the germline ends. The length of the CDR3 is 14 residues. A second PCR of about 6 to 11 cycles used a sample-barcoded 5' primer and a J-beta primer mix. TCRdb processed the 5' RACE reads anew with MiXCR; each CDR3 protein has one entry. This table has roughly 500,000 distinct CDR3 sequences, nearly 25% appearing once. The sample holds a few counts of this clonotype. Its target is unknown. The same sample was also studied in work on T cells of mothers and their children.

The source of this sequence is a boy aged 5-17 years in good health. The V call is TRBV7-3, the J call TRBJ2-2, with TRBD1 as a possible D gene (6 bases). The sequencing sample was made of blood. For the CDR3, the DNA is TGTGCCAGCAGCCTGCAGGGGCGGGCCGGGGAGCTGTTTTTT. This codes for CASSLQGRAGELFF.